These T cell receptor beta chains were read from a single sample in a study of blood T cell repertoires in COVID-19. The table came from immunoSEQ multiplex PCR; TCRdb's copy has only in-frame clones and leaves some out. The data show fewer than 55,000 clones, with less than 85% seen just once and around 2.3% held by the top ten. Input material: peripheral blood. These receptors were taken from a man aged 45-60 years with acute or convalescent COVID-19. Each CDR3 is given with its conserved first and last residue. The D gene is left open where the match is weak. Only part of the rows carry a size: once, few, many, or a class if the clone is expanded.

few	TRBV12-1	TRBJ2-1	.	CASSSGVSNEQFF	TGTGCCAGCAGCTCGGGAGTCAGCAATGAGCAGTTCTTC
.	TRBV6-1	TRBJ2-7	.	CASREGPMGQYEQYF	TGTGCCAGCAGAGAAGGCCCCATGGGACAATACGAGCAGTACTTC
.	TRBV4-1	TRBJ1-4	.	CASSQRGRGSNEKLFF	TGCGCCAGCAGCCAAAGAGGCCGAGGTTCTAATGAAAAACTGTTTTTT
.	TRBV6-6	TRBJ1-2	TRBD1	CASSLPQQGAHGYTF	TGTGCCAGCAGTTTACCCCAACAGGGGGCGCACGGCTACACCTTC
.	TRBV27	TRBJ2-7	TRBD1	CASSPSTGVSSYEQYF	TGTGCCAGCAGTCCCAGTACAGGGGTATCCTCCTACGAGCAGTACTTC
.	TRBV27	TRBJ2-7	TRBD2	CASSFGRAGEQYF	TGTGCCAGCAGTTTTGGGAGGGCGGGCGAGCAGTACTTC
.	TRBV18	TRBJ2-1	TRBD1	CASSPVGQGGEQFF	TGTGCCAGCTCCCCCGTAGGACAGGGCGGTGAGCAGTTCTTC
few	TRBV28	TRBJ1-2	TRBD1	CASRGTANYGYTF	TGTGCCAGCAGAGGGACAGCTAACTATGGCTACACCTTC
.	TRBV9	TRBJ2-7	TRBD2	CASSVLTSGSEQYF	TGTGCCAGCAGCGTACTAACTAGCGGGAGCGAGCAGTACTTC
.	TRBV19	TRBJ1-6	TRBD1	CASSITGGNSPLHF	TGTGCCAGTAGTATCACAGGGGGAAATTCACCCCTCCACTTT
.	TRBV6-5	TRBJ2-7	TRBD2	CASRRGRAYEQYF	TGTGCCAGCAGGCGCGGGAGGGCCTACGAGCAGTACTTC
.	TRBV28	TRBJ2-1	TRBD1	CASSKTGTVSNEQFF	TGTGCCAGCAGTAAAACCGGGACAGTTAGCAATGAGCAGTTCTTC
.	TRBV18	TRBJ2-5	TRBD1	CASSPTGLRETQYF	TGTGCCAGCTCACCGACAGGGCTGCGGGAGACCCAGTACTTC
.	TRBV21-1	TRBJ1-2	.	CASRKTGDGGYTF	TGTGCCAGCAGGAAAACAGGGGATGGTGGCTACACCTTC
.	TRBV12-2	TRBJ2-5	.	CASRYTLTGTQYF	TGTGCAAGTCGCTATACCCTAACCGGGACCCAGTACTTC
.	TRBV13	TRBJ1-5	.	CASRRFSSNQPQHF	TGTGCCAGCCGGAGGTTCTCTAGCAATCAGCCCCAGCATTTT
.	TRBV7-3	TRBJ2-3	TRBD1	CARGDRSTDTQYF	TGTGCCAGGGGGGACAGGAGCACAGATACGCAGTATTTT
.	TRBV29-1	TRBJ2-7	.	CSVLGQGGYEQYF	TGCAGCGTTCTAGGGCAGGGAGGCTACGAGCAGTACTTC
.	TRBV15	TRBJ2-7	.	CATSREGHWREQYF	TGTGCCACCAGCAGAGAGGGGCACTGGCGCGAGCAGTACTTC
.	TRBV18	TRBJ1-6	.	CASSPVDGRNSPLHF	TGTGCCAGCTCACCCGTCGACGGGAGAAATTCACCCCTCCACTTT
.	TRBV13	TRBJ1-2	.	CASSLGGDYGYTF	TGTGCCAGCAGCTTAGGAGGGGACTATGGCTACACCTTC
.	TRBV27	TRBJ1-1	.	CASSPPKDMNTEAFF	TGTGCCAGCAGCCCACCCAAAGACATGAACACTGAAGCTTTCTTT
.	TRBV29-1	TRBJ2-7	TRBD1	CSAKNRGLYEQYF	TGCAGCGCAAAGAACAGGGGGCTGTACGAGCAGTACTTC
.	TRBV7-3	TRBJ2-1	TRBD2	CASSPPSGRVWFF	TGTGCCAGCAGCCCCCCTAGCGGCAGGGTTTGGTTCTTC